The 22 T cell receptor beta chains below all came from one sample that was sequenced in a study of graft-versus-host responses after intestinal transplantation. Produced via immunoSEQ multiplex PCR; TCRdb's table is partial and in-frame only. The table shows approximately 86,000 clones, with just under 95% occurring only once. The antigens of these receptors remain unknown. Sequencing was performed on unstimulated CD8+ T cells sorted from spleen or lymph node cells, taken before transplant. The receptors here all came from a human donor who was the organ donor for an intestinal transplant.

This clone came up a few times. The CDR3 sequence: CASSRGRDRHEKLFF. The CDR3 DNA follows: TGTGCCAGCAGCCGAGGAAGGGACAGGCATGAAAAACTGTTTTTT. The J gene is TRBJ1-4, the V gene TRBV28; 8 bases fit TRBD1. In germline, CDR1 is MDHEN, CDR2 SYDVKM. This CDR3 contains 15 residues. V was pared by 6 bases and J by 6 bases, with 9 bases of the junction left unmatched.

V gene TRBV4-3 combines with J gene TRBJ2-1; D perhaps matches TRBD2 (5 bases). V was shortened by 5 bases and J by 4 bases, with 12 bases between the two germline ends. This CDR3 region has 14 residues. Germline CDR1 is LGHNA and CDR2 is YSLEER. The CDR3 sequence is CASSTRVAYNEQFF. The CDR3 nucleotides read TGCGCCAGCAGCACGCGGGTAGCGTACAATGAGCAGTTCTTC.

The gene calls are TRBV4-1 and TRBJ1-1; D possibly corresponds to TRBD1 (5 bases). The CDR3 loop spans 16 amino acids. Deletions cut 4 bases from V and 3 bases from J, with 18 bases between. CDR1 and CDR2 (germline): MGHRA, YSYEKL. The CDR3 reads CASSPQGGPLDTEAFF. The CDR3 nucleotides are TGCGCCAGCAGCCCCCAGGGAGGGCCCCTCGACACTGAAGCTTTCTTT.

This chain uses TRBV28 with TRBJ1-2; D is ambiguous. CDR1 MDHEN and CDR2 SYDVKM come from the germline V gene. The CDR3 is 17 residues long. V lost 4 bases to trimming and J lost 8 bases, with 26 bases between them. The CDR3, as DNA: TGTGCCAGCAGTTCACCAGTTATAAGTACGGCACGGGGAGGCTACACCTTC. It is translated as CASSSPVISTARGGYTF.

The chain couples TRBV9 to TRBJ1-5; no firm D call. V was cut by 4 bases and J by 5 bases, with 16 bases left in between. The CDR3 has 15 residues. Germline loops: CDR1 SGDLS, CDR2 YYNGEE. The CDR3 here is CASSIGADGDQPQHF. CDR3 in DNA: TGTGCCAGCAGCATCGGAGCCGATGGTGATCAGCCCCAGCATTTT.

The chain is built from TRBV27 and TRBJ2-3; D unclear. The CDR3 runs to 13 residues. Germline CDR1 is MNHEY and CDR2 is SMNVEV (reference sequence). The V end was cut by 6 bases, the J end by 3 bases, with 10 bases between. CDR3 bases: TGTGCCAGCAGGGATAGCCCTACAGATACGCAGTATTTT. Its translation: CASRDSPTDTQYF.

The chain links TRBV2 to TRBJ2-4; TRBD2 aligns across 7 bases. This CDR3 region has 17 residues. Germline V gives CDR1 SNHLY, CDR2 FYNNEI. J gave up 0 bases and V 7 bases, and 12 bases lay outside the gene matches. CDR3 nucleotides: TGTGCCAGCACTCCGGGACTATTGCCCGAAGCCAAAAACATTCAGTACTTC. This codes for CASTPGLLPEAKNIQYF.

The J gene is TRBJ2-7, the V gene TRBV4-3; tentative D call: TRBD1 (6 bases). The CDR3 runs 15 residues. Trimming removed 2 bases at V and 4 bases at J, with 15 bases between. CDR1 and CDR2 (germline): LGHNA, YSLEER. CDR3 amino acids: CASSQITGSAYEQYF. The CDR3 nucleotides are TGCGCCAGCAGCCAAATAACAGGGTCCGCTTACGAGCAGTACTTC.

The J gene is TRBJ2-1, the V gene TRBV7-6; 12 nucleotides line up with TRBD2. From germline, CDR1 is SGHVS and CDR2 FNYEAQ. The V segment lost 5 bases and the J segment 6 bases; nucleotides outside the gene matches: 5. The CDR3 has 15 amino acids. The chain's CDR3 is CASSLWTSGANEQFF. The CDR3 nucleotides are TGTGCCAGCAGCCTTTGGACTAGCGGGGCCAATGAGCAGTTCTTC.

The genes are TRBV9 and TRBJ2-3; TRBD2 matches at 11 bases. The CDR3 consists of 18 residues. Germline loops: CDR1 SGDLS, CDR2 YYNGEE. Trimming took 3 bases from V and 4 from J; bases not matched to a gene: 13. In DNA, the CDR3 is TGTGCCAGCAGCGGTAGCGGGGGGGGTATCATCGGCCCAGATACGCAGTATTTT. Residues: CASSGSGGGIIGPDTQYF. Full variable domain (rest looked up from reference TRBV9 and TRBJ2-3): DSGVTQTPKHLITATGQRVTLRCSPRSGDLSVYWYQQSLDQGLQFLIQYYNGEERAKGNILERFSAQQFPDLHSELNLSSLELGDSALYFCASSGSGGGIIGPDTQYFGPGTRLTVL.

This chain links TRBV9 with TRBJ2-5; D perhaps matches TRBD2 (5 bases). Germline CDR1 SGDLS, CDR2 YYNGEE. V lost 0 bases and J lost 5, with 14 bases in between. This CDR3 has 15 residues. This CDR3 reads CASSVGVSERETQYF. DNA for the CDR3: TGTGCCAGCAGCGTAGGAGTCTCTGAGCGGGAGACCCAGTACTTC.

The gene calls are TRBV4-1 and TRBJ1-5; 7 bases align to TRBD1. The germline CDR1 and CDR2 sequences are MGHRA and YSYEKL. Trimming cost V 0 bases and J 7 bases; bases outside gene matches: 6. The CDR3 has 15 amino acids. The CDR3 region is CASSQDDRDRQPQHF. DNA of the CDR3: TGCGCCAGCAGCCAAGATGACAGGGATAGACAGCCCCAGCATTTT.

This clone was recorded a few times. The V gene is TRBV29-1, the J gene TRBJ2-1; D not certain. Germline V gives CDR1 SQVTM, CDR2 ANQGSEA. CDR3 length: 17 amino acids. V was clipped by 0 bases and J by 0 bases, with 15 bases between them. CDR3 coding DNA: TGCAGCGTTGAAGATCCCAACTCCATTCGCTCCTACAATGAGCAGTTCTTC. Translation: CSVEDPNSIRSYNEQFF.

The V gene is TRBV7-2, the J gene TRBJ1-5; D may be TRBD1 (6 bases). The CDR3 totals 13 residues. V was cut by 5 bases and J by 1 base, with 6 bases left in between. Germline values: CDR1 SGHTA, CDR2 FQGNSA. CDR3 DNA: TGTGCCAGCAGCCAGGGGAGCAATCAGCCCCAGCATTTT. This codes for CASSQGSNQPQHF.

This chain's CDR3 is CASSGGGLTGELFF. As DNA, the CDR3 is TGTGCCAGTAGTGGCGGGGGCCTCACCGGGGAGCTGTTTTTT. This sequence joins TRBV19 and TRBJ2-2, with D possibly matching TRBD2 (7 bases). V shed 5 bases and J shed 4 bases, with 11 bases lying between them. CDR1 LNHDA and CDR2 SQIVND come from the germline V gene (reference sequence). CDR3 length: 14 residues.

The chain has TRBV4-3 and TRBJ2-7; possible D gene TRBD1, 5 bases. Per the germline V gene, CDR1 is LGHNA and CDR2 is YSLEER. With 1 base removed from V and 3 bases from J, the gap between germline ends came to 13 bases. The CDR3 runs to 15 residues. The CDR3 protein is CASSQAPGRGYEQYF. DNA of the CDR3: TGCGCCAGCAGCCAAGCCCCGGGTAGGGGCTACGAGCAGTACTTC.

The chain carries TRBV6-1 and TRBJ2-5; 11 positions agree with TRBD1. The V gene end was trimmed by 4 bases and the J gene end by 11 bases; junction bases not matched to a gene: 12. CDR3 length: 15 residues. CDR1 and CDR2 from the germline V gene are MNHNS and SASEGT. This chain's CDR3 is CASSAPGTGGGEQYF. CDR3 DNA sequence: TGTGCCAGCAGTGCTCCCGGGACAGGGGGAGGAGAGCAGTACTTC.

Of note for this clone: An end of the junction differs from the germline gene, which may be a read error. The rearrangement links TRBV7-7 to TRBJ2-2, with D perhaps TRBD1 (5 bases). CDR3 size: 13 residues. CDR1 and CDR2 (germline): SSHAT, FNYEAQ (reference sequence). CDR3: CASSADSTGELFF. In nucleotides, the CDR3 is TGTGCTAGCAGCGCAGACAGCACCGGGGAGCTGTTTTTT. Supplemented by reference TRBV7-7 and TRBJ2-2, the full variable domain reads GAGVSQSPRYKVTKRGQDVTLRCDPISSHATLYWYQQALGQGPEFLTYFNYEAQPDKSGLPSDRFSAERPEGSISTLTIQRTEQRDSAMYRCASSADSTGELFFGEGSRLTVL.

This sequence joins TRBV6-1 and TRBJ2-7; a weak D match, TRBD1 (5 bases). The germline V gene has CDR1 MNHNS and CDR2 SASEGT. The V end was cut by 6 bases, the J end by 2 bases, with 14 bases between. The CDR3 loop spans 14 amino acids. CDR3 residues: CASSLIGAPYEQYF. The CDR3 DNA is TGTGCCAGCAGCCTGATAGGGGCCCCCTACGAGCAGTACTTC.

V usage is TRBV9 and J usage is TRBJ2-3; weak D call: TRBD2 (7 bases). The V end lost 4 bases, the J end lost 4 bases, and 13 bases lay between the germline ends. CDR3 length: 14 residues. Looked up from germline, CDR1 is SGDLS and CDR2 is YYNGEE. The CDR3 DNA reads TGTGCCAGCAGCCCGGGGGGCGCCCCAGATACGCAGTATTTT. This codes for CASSPGGAPDTQYF.

The chain links TRBV14 to TRBJ1-1; a possible D gene is TRBD1 (5 bases). In germline, CDR1 is SGHDN, CDR2 FVKESK. The V end lost 1 base, the J end lost 7 bases, and 7 bases lay between the germline ends. The CDR3 is 12 amino acids. CDR3 coding DNA: TGTGCCAGCAGCCAAGGGGGGGTTGAAGCTTTCTTT. This encodes CASSQGGVEAFF.

The V gene is TRBV5-6, the J gene TRBJ2-3; weak D call: TRBD1 (6 bases). CDR3 length: 17 amino acids. V was trimmed by 3 bases and J by 2 bases, leaving 19 bases between them. Per the germline V gene, CDR1 is SGHDT and CDR2 is YYEEEE. CDR3 nucleotide sequence: TGTGCCAGCAGCTCTCGGACAGCTCAGTTGCCCACAGATACGCAGTATTTT. The encoded protein is CASSSRTAQLPTDTQYF. The whole variable domain, remainder taken from reference TRBV5-6 and TRBJ2-3, is DAGVTQSPTHLIKTRGQQVTLRCSPKSGHDTVSWYQQALGQGPQFIFQYYEEEERQRGNFPDRFSGHQFPNYSSELNVNALLLGDSALYLCASSSRTAQLPTDTQYFGPGTRLTVL.